This T cell receptor (beta chain) was sequenced for a study of graft-versus-host responses after intestinal transplantation. In regard to this clone: Its specificity is not known.

With 4 bases removed from V and 2 bases from J, the gap between germline ends came to 24 bases. Germline CDR1 and CDR2: PRHDT and FYEKMQ (reference sequence). This CDR3 contains 18 residues. The repertoire was sequenced with immunoSEQ multiplex PCR; TCRdb's copy has only in-frame clones and lacks some. Of nearly 90,000 clones in the sample, 83% were seen once. This rearrangement joins TRBV13 to TRBJ2-7, with D perhaps being TRBD1 or TRBD2 (5 bases each). This clonotype originated in a human donor who received an intestinal transplant. The starting material was unstimulated CD8+ T cells sorted from spleen or lymph node cells, obtained before intestinal transplant. CDR3: CASSSPGRLLLKPYEQYF. CDR3 bases: TGTGCCAGCAGCTCACCGGGACGCCTTCTCCTGAAACCCTACGAGCAGTACTTC.